The 30 T cell receptor beta chains in this list originate from one sample, sequenced in a study of identifying expanded T cells in peripheral blood. Assay: immunoSEQ multiplex PCR; the TCRdb copy retains only in-frame clones and omits some. The sample has 100,000 to 150,000 clones, more than 80% seen once. The specimen was blood. The receptors here all came from a person between 18 and 75 years old in good health.

This rearrangement joins TRBV18 to TRBJ1-4; tentative D call: TRBD1 (5 bases). Germline V CDR1 and CDR2: KGHSH, LQKENI. Trimming cost V 2 bases and J 7 bases, with 8 bases left between them. The CDR3 sequence is 13 residues long. CDR3 in amino acids: CASSPIDSEKLFF. The CDR3 region has the DNA TGTGCCAGCTCACCAATAGACAGTGAAAAACTGTTTTTT.

The V and J genes are TRBV4-3 and TRBJ1-1, with unresolved D. Germline assignment: CDR1 LGHNA and CDR2 YSLEER. The CDR3 has 13 residues. Trimming removed 1 base at V and 4 bases at J, with 7 bases between. Here the CDR3 reads CASSQGWSTEAFF. The CDR3 DNA follows: TGCGCCAGCAGCCAAGGTTGGAGCACTGAAGCTTTCTTT.

The V call is TRBV28, the J call TRBJ2-5; D is uncertain. Trimming shortened V by 7 bases and J by 5 bases, and 8 bases separated the two germline ends. This CDR3 is built from 11 residues. Germline assignment: CDR1 MDHEN and CDR2 SYDVKM. CDR3 in DNA: TGTGCCAGCACCGGATACGAGACCCAGTACTTC. Protein product: CASTGYETQYF.

The chain joins TRBV7-2 to TRBJ1-1; perhaps TRBD1 as D (6 bases). The CDR3 is 13 amino acids. Deletions cut 4 bases from V and 7 bases from J, with 13 bases between. Germline CDR1 and CDR2: SGHTA and FQGNSA. The CDR3 DNA reads TGTGCCAGCAGCTCTACAGGGTCTGGTGAAGCTTTCTTT. Translated: CASSSTGSGEAFF.

This chain connects TRBV18 to TRBJ1-5; 9 bases align to TRBD1. There are 15 residues in the CDR3. Germline V gene lookup returns CDR1 KGHSH and CDR2 LQKENI. V was clipped by 0 bases and J by 6 bases; unmatched bases: 3. The CDR3 DNA sequence: TGTGCCAGCTCACCACCGGGACAGGGCGGTCAGCCCCAGCATTTT. Translated: CASSPPGQGGQPQHF.

The rearrangement links TRBV4-2 to TRBJ1-1, with D perhaps matching TRBD1 (5 bases). The CDR3 spans 13 residues. Looked up from germline, CDR1 is LGHNA and CDR2 is YNFKEQ. V gave up 2 bases and J gave up 9 bases, with 13 bases separating them. CDR3 sequence (DNA): TGTGCCAGCAGCCAACTGAGACAGACCCAAGCTTTCTTT. This translates into CASSQLRQTQAFF.

The chain joins TRBV18 to TRBJ1-5; a weak D match, TRBD1 (5 bases). The germline V gene has CDR1 KGHSH and CDR2 LQKENI. V was cut by 5 bases and J by 3 bases, with 11 bases left in between. CDR3 size: 14 residues. The CDR3 DNA sequence: TGTGCCAGCTCATCGTTGGGGGACAATCAGCCCCAGCATTTT. This codes for CASSSLGDNQPQHF.

This clone showed up just once. V gene TRBV7-9 combines with J gene TRBJ2-1; 8 nucleotides match TRBD1. The CDR3 has 16 residues. Germline V lookup: CDR1 SEHNR, CDR2 FQNEAQ (reference sequence). With V trimmed by 4 bases and J by 2 bases, 7 bases remained unmatched. The CDR3 sequence: CASSSLGQGPYNEQFF. DNA for the CDR3: TGTGCCAGCAGCTCCTTAGGACAGGGCCCCTACAATGAGCAGTTCTTC.

The chain uses TRBV19 and TRBJ1-2; D unclear. Germline V lookup: CDR1 LNHDA, CDR2 SQIVND (reference sequence). CDR3 size: 15 residues. The V and J ends lost 5 bases and 6 bases respectively, with 19 bases between them. CDR3 in DNA: TGTGCCAGTAGTCTAAGTTACAGCTCCTGGGATGGCTACACCTTC. Its translation is CASSLSYSSWDGYTF.

The gene calls are TRBV7-9 and TRBJ1-2, with D possibly matching TRBD1 (5 bases). Germline CDR1 reads SEHNR; CDR2 reads FQNEAQ (reference sequence). There are 14 residues in the CDR3. The germline V and J ends were trimmed by 1 base and 3 bases, with 9 bases remaining between them. The CDR3 reads CASSLVRQYYGYTF. The CDR3 DNA reads as TGTGCCAGCAGCTTAGTGCGACAGTACTATGGCTACACCTTC.

CDR3 sequence reads: CASDASGRGTEAFF. The CDR3 nucleotides are TGTGCCAGCGACGCCTCAGGGCGCGGCACTGAAGCTTTCTTT. The rearrangement uses TRBV7-9 and TRBJ1-1; D is perhaps TRBD1 (5 bases). Trimming removed 8 bases from V and 4 bases from J, with 17 bases in between. The CDR3 is 14 residues long. Germline V CDR1 and CDR2: SEHNR, FQNEAQ (reference sequence).

The chain recombines TRBV6-1 with TRBJ1-4; D unclear. Germline assignment: CDR1 MNHNS and CDR2 SASEGT. The CDR3 totals 12 residues. The germline V and J ends were trimmed by 2 bases and 8 bases, with 6 bases remaining between them. The CDR3: CASSENGEKLFF. For the CDR3, the DNA is TGTGCCAGCAGTGAAAATGGGGAAAAACTGTTTTTT.

The CDR3 reads CASSVDPSAKDEQFF. The CDR3 region has the DNA TGTGCCAGCAGCGTAGACCCTAGCGCTAAAGATGAGCAGTTCTTC. J is TRBJ2-1 and V is TRBV9; D is possibly TRBD2 (6 bases). Germline V gene data show CDR1 as SGDLS and CDR2 as YYNGEE. V lost 0 bases to trimming and J lost 8 bases, with 15 bases between them. This CDR3 region has 15 residues.

This clone was detected once. The chain links TRBV9 to TRBJ1-1, with D unclear. This CDR3 has 14 residues. V was shortened by 0 bases and J by 1 base, with 7 bases between the two germline ends. The germline CDR1 and CDR2 sequences are SGDLS and YYNGEE. The CDR3 DNA is TGTGCCAGCAGCGTAGCATTCCGGAACACTGAAGCTTTCTTT. Its protein is CASSVAFRNTEAFF. The full variable domain, its missing parts supplied by reference TRBV9 and TRBJ1-1, is DSGVTQTPKHLITATGQRVTLRCSPRSGDLSVYWYQQSLDQGLQFLIQYYNGEERAKGNILERFSAQQFPDLHSELNLSSLELGDSALYFCASSVAFRNTEAFFGQGTRLTVV.

This chain uses TRBV4-1 with TRBJ2-3; D is possibly TRBD2 (6 bases). The CDR3 has 17 amino acids. Trimming cost V 1 base and J 3 bases, with 17 bases left between them. Germline V gene sequence: CDR1 MGHRA, CDR2 YSYEKL. This chain's CDR3 is CASSQAGVGPLTDTQYF. CDR3 bases: TGCGCCAGCAGCCAAGCGGGGGTAGGGCCCCTGACAGATACGCAGTATTTT.

The chain combines TRBV13 with TRBJ1-4; tentatively, D is TRBD1 (5 bases). The CDR3 runs to 16 residues. The germline V gene encodes CDR1 PRHDT and CDR2 FYEKMQ (reference sequence). V lost 5 bases to trimming and J lost 7 bases, with 20 bases between them. CDR3 sequence: CASSRRWGGRIEKLFF. CDR3 nucleotide sequence: TGTGCCAGCAGCCGTCGTTGGGGGGGACGTATTGAAAAACTGTTTTTT.

This chain joins TRBV27 and TRBJ2-7; 7 bases fit TRBD1. J gave up 3 bases and V 6 bases, and 5 bases lay outside the gene matches. This CDR3 spans 13 amino acids. CDR1 and CDR2 from the germline V gene are MNHEY and SMNVEV (reference sequence). The CDR3 bases are TGTGCCAGCAGGCACAGGGGAAGCTACGAGCAGTACTTC. Protein sequence: CASRHRGSYEQYF.

This chain uses TRBV2 with TRBJ2-7, with 7 positions matching TRBD2. Trimming removed 6 bases from V and 2 bases from J; junction bases left unmatched: 10. Germline V gene data show CDR1 as SNHLY and CDR2 as FYNNEI. The CDR3 consists of 15 residues. The CDR3 spells CASRPVRGVAYEQYF. CDR3 bases: TGTGCCAGCAGGCCAGTCCGGGGGGTGGCCTACGAGCAGTACTTC.

The chain recombines TRBV7-9 with TRBJ2-2; 7 bases map to TRBD1. After removal of 5 bases from V and 3 bases from J, the junction contained 9 bases not matched to a gene. The CDR3 is 16 residues long. Per germline, CDR1 SEHNR and CDR2 FQNEAQ (reference sequence). CDR3 amino acids: CASSRPRGRDTGELFF. CDR3 in DNA: TGTGCCAGCAGCCGCCCTAGGGGGCGCGACACCGGGGAGCTGTTTTTT.

This clone was detected only once. This chain joins TRBV19 and TRBJ2-3; D possibly matches TRBD1 or TRBD2 (6 bases each). V dropped 7 bases and J dropped 6 bases, with 14 bases sitting between them. Germline V lookup: CDR1 LNHDA, CDR2 SQIVND (reference sequence). The CDR3 covers 13 residues. This chain's CDR3 is CASTPGGGDTQYF. As DNA, the CDR3 is TGTGCCAGTACTCCAGGAGGGGGGGATACGCAGTATTTT. The full variable domain, rest sourced from reference TRBV19 and TRBJ2-3, is DGGITQSPKYLFRKEGQNVTLSCEQNLNHDAMYWYRQDPGQGLRLIYYSQIVNDFQKGDIAEGYSVSREKKESFPLTVTSAQKNPTAFYLCASTPGGGDTQYFGPGTRLTVL.

The chain links TRBV25-1 to TRBJ1-5; the D gene is possibly TRBD1 (6 bases). Trimming cost V 4 bases and J 7 bases, with 11 bases left between them. Germline V gene data show CDR1 as MGHDK and CDR2 as SYGVNS. This CDR3 has 13 residues. CDR3 protein: CASSVGGLQPQHF. DNA of the CDR3: TGTGCCAGCAGTGTGGGGGGGCTCCAGCCCCAGCATTTT.

This chain uses TRBV27 with TRBJ2-5; D not certain. Germline lookup yields CDR1 MNHEY and CDR2 SMNVEV (reference sequence). The CDR3 is 13 residues long. Trimming stripped 6 bases from V and 4 bases from J, with 12 bases between. Here the CDR3 DNA reads TGTGCCAGCAGACAGACACAGATAGAGACCCAGTACTTC. Protein: CASRQTQIETQYF.

J is TRBJ2-1 and V is TRBV9, with 14 bases that match TRBD2. The CDR3 extends over 17 amino acids. Germline values: CDR1 SGDLS, CDR2 YYNGEE. J gave up 6 bases and V 1 base, and 6 bases lay outside the gene matches. The CDR3 sequence is CASSVNFGTSGGNEQFF. Here the CDR3 DNA reads TGTGCCAGCAGCGTAAACTTCGGGACTAGCGGGGGCAATGAGCAGTTCTTC.

The V call is TRBV9, the J call TRBJ2-2; unclear D gene. The ends were cut back, 0 bases at V and 4 bases at J, with 7 bases in the middle. Germline V gene sequence: CDR1 SGDLS, CDR2 YYNGEE. The CDR3 runs 14 residues. CDR3 loop: CASSVATTTGELFF. The CDR3 nucleotides are TGTGCCAGCAGCGTAGCTACGACCACCGGGGAGCTGTTTTTT.

The gene calls are TRBV19 and TRBJ2-1; D is uncertain. CDR1 is LNHDA, CDR2 SQIVND, per germline (reference sequence). Trimming shortened V by 0 bases and J by 0 bases, and 6 bases separated the two germline ends. This CDR3 region has 15 residues. The CDR3 is CASSIEEVSYNEQFF. The DNA for the CDR3 is TGTGCCAGTAGTATAGAAGAGGTCTCCTACAATGAGCAGTTCTTC. Filled out from reference TRBV19 and TRBJ2-1, the complete variable domain reads DGGITQSPKYLFRKEGQNVTLSCEQNLNHDAMYWYRQDPGQGLRLIYYSQIVNDFQKGDIAEGYSVSREKKESFPLTVTSAQKNPTAFYLCASSIEEVSYNEQFFGPGTRLTVL.

The V and J genes are TRBV5-4 and TRBJ1-2, with TRBD1 identical over 7 bases. CDR1 SGHNT and CDR2 YYREEE come from the germline V gene (reference sequence). The CDR3 spans 14 residues. V lost 3 bases, J lost 8 bases, and 10 bases stayed unmatched. CDR3 nucleotides: TGTGCCAGCAGCTCGTTTAGGGGGCGCGAAGGCTACACCTTC. Translation: CASSSFRGREGYTF.

This clone was found a few times. The V gene is TRBV18, the J gene TRBJ1-5; 7 bases align to TRBD1. Germline CDR1 is KGHSH and CDR2 is LQKENI. The CDR3 totals 14 residues. Losses at the gene ends were 6 bases for V and 9 bases for J; bases not matched to a gene: 11. The CDR3 nucleotides read TGTGCCAGCTCGGAAGGACAGGAAGGAAGGCCCCAGCATTTT. This translates into CASSEGQEGRPQHF.

This clone has a handful of counts. This chain joins TRBV7-8 and TRBJ2-1, with unresolved D. V was cut by 1 base and J by 7 bases, with 5 bases left in between. Germline-derived CDR1 and CDR2 are SGHVS and FQNEAQ. The CDR3 covers 12 residues. DNA for the CDR3: TGTGCCAGCAGCTTAGGCGAGAATGAGCAGTTCTTC. It is translated as CASSLGENEQFF.

The chain is built from TRBV6-5 and TRBJ1-2, with no clear D. CDR3 length: 10 amino acids. Looked up from germline, CDR1 is MNHEY and CDR2 is SVGAGI. The V end lost 6 bases, the J end lost 4 bases, and 3 bases lay between the germline ends. CDR3 amino acids: CASRFYGYTF. The CDR3 DNA sequence: TGTGCCAGCAGGTTCTATGGCTACACCTTC.

The rearrangement joins TRBV9 to TRBJ2-3, with 10 bases fitting TRBD2. Germline V gives CDR1 SGDLS, CDR2 YYNGEE. Unmatched junction bases numbered 4, after V lost 4 bases and J lost 2 bases. The CDR3 covers 15 residues. The CDR3 region is CASSTSGGATDTQYF. The CDR3 coding sequence is TGTGCCAGCAGCACGAGCGGGGGGGCCACAGATACGCAGTATTTT. The full variable domain, its missing parts supplied by reference TRBV9 and TRBJ2-3, is DSGVTQTPKHLITATGQRVTLRCSPRSGDLSVYWYQQSLDQGLQFLIQYYNGEERAKGNILERFSAQQFPDLHSELNLSSLELGDSALYFCASSTSGGATDTQYFGPGTRLTVL.